A selection of T cell receptor beta chains follows, all from one sample in a study of identical twins. TCRdb re-called the 5' RACE reads through MiXCR, storing one row per CDR3 protein. Counted here are some 440,000 distinct CDR3 sequences, 20% to 25% occurring once; the ten biggest clones make up 2.9%. These data also formed part of another study, on T cells expressing NK-cell markers.

The sequencing input was CD4+ T cells sorted from blood. These receptors were taken from a woman aged 18-29 years in good health. Each CDR3 is given with its conserved first and last residue. A D gene is named only where the DNA matches it firmly. Not every row has a clone size; where given, it reads once, few, many or a size class.

d_call j_call clone_size cdr3_length v_call cdr3_nt cdr3_aa
TRBD2 TRBJ2-3 few 14 TRBV6-1 TGTGCCAGCAGTCTGCGGGGGGTCACAGATACGCAGTATTTT CASSLRGVTDTQYF
- TRBJ2-6 - 15 TRBV28 TGTGCCAGCAGTTTAGAACAGGCTGGGGCCAACGTCCTGACTTTC CASSLEQAGANVLTF
- TRBJ2-5 - 13 TRBV10-3 TGTGCCATCAGTCAGGGTGCCCGGGAGACCCAGTACTTC CAISQGARETQYF
- TRBJ1-1 few 14 TRBV7-9 TGTGCCAGCAGCGGGGGAGATTGGCACACTGAAGCTTTCTTT CASSGGDWHTEAFF
TRBD2 TRBJ2-1 - 16 TRBV6-1 TGTGCCAGCAGCATGGGACTAGCAGTTTCCTACAATGAGCAGTTCTTC CASSMGLAVSYNEQFF
TRBD1 TRBJ2-3 few 15 TRBV20-1 TGCAGTGCTAGCTCCGGGACAGGGGAATCAGATACGCAGTATTTT CSASSGTGESDTQYF
- TRBJ1-5 - 14 TRBV7-9 TGTGCCAGCAGCCCCAATTATAGCAATCAGCCCCAGCATTTT CASSPNYSNQPQHF
- TRBJ2-2 - 16 TRBV10-3 TGTGCCATCAGTGAGTCGACTCGGCAGCTCACCGGGGAGCTGTTTTTT CAISESTRQLTGELFF
- TRBJ1-1 - 14 TRBV20-1 TGCAGTGCTGGTTCCTCCTCAGTAGGCACTGAAGCTTTCTTT CSAGSSSVGTEAFF
TRBD1 TRBJ1-6 few 14 TRBV29-1 TGCAGCGTTTACTACAGGGGAAATAGTTCACCCCTCCACTTT CSVYYRGNSSPLHF
- TRBJ1-2 few 12 TRBV30 TGTGCCTGGAACCCCAGGACCCATGGCTACACCTTC CAWNPRTHGYTF
- TRBJ2-7 many 12 TRBV20-1 TGCAGTGCTAAGGACAGCTCCTACGAGCAGTACTTC CSAKDSSYEQYF
- TRBJ2-2 - 14 TRBV18 TGTGCCAGCTCACCCTCGACAGACACCGGGGAGCTGTTTTTT CASSPSTDTGELFF
- TRBJ2-5 few 13 TRBV5-6 TGTGCCAGCTCGGAAGGCCGAGCGGAGACCCAGTACTTC CASSEGRAETQYF
- TRBJ2-2 - 15 TRBV6-5 TGTGCCAGCAGTTATCGTGCAGGGTGGACCGGGGAGCTGTTTTTT CASSYRAGWTGELFF
TRBD1 TRBJ1-2 - 14 TRBV25-1 TGTGCCAGCTCGGGCAGGGGGTCAAACTATGGCTACACCTTC CASSGRGSNYGYTF
- TRBJ2-1 few 16 TRBV10-3 TGTGCCATCAGTGCGTGGAGGGTTGTCACAGGGGATGAGCAGTTCTTC CAISAWRVVTGDEQFF
- TRBJ2-1 few 14 TRBV18 TGTGCCAGCTCACCAGCTGCAAGGGTATTTGAGCAGTTCTTC CASSPAARVFEQFF
- TRBJ1-1 - 13 TRBV7-8 TGTGCCAGCAGCTCCGTAGTGGGCACTGAAGCTTTCTTT CASSSVVGTEAFF
- TRBJ2-5 - 12 TRBV7-9 TGTGCCAGCAGCTTAGTGGGGAAGACCCAGTACTTC CASSLVGKTQYF
TRBD1 TRBJ1-1 few 13 TRBV20-1 TGCAGTGCCACCGGGACAGGGGACACTGAAGCTTTCTTT CSATGTGDTEAFF
- TRBJ2-1 few 15 TRBV7-2 TGTGCCAGCAGCTTAAGGGCTCTCGGGCACAATGAGCAGTTCTTC CASSLRALGHNEQFF
TRBD1 TRBJ2-2 few 14 TRBV12-3/TRBV12-4 TGTGCCAGCATTCTACAGGGGGGAACCGGGGAGCTGTTTTTT CASILQGGTGELFF
TRBD2 TRBJ2-5 - 15 TRBV5-5 TGTGCCAGCAGCGACGGACTAGCTTTTGGGGAGACCCAGTACTTC CASSDGLAFGETQYF
- TRBJ1-1 - 15 TRBV9 TGTGCCAGCAGCGTAGCCCTGTCCGGGTTTGGGGAGGCTTTCTTT CASSVALSGFGEAFF
TRBD2 TRBJ2-7 few 15 TRBV7-2 TGTGCCAGCAGCTTAGGAGGACTAGCGGCGTACGAGCAGTACTTC CASSLGGLAAYEQYF
- TRBJ2-2 - 14 TRBV5-4 TGTGCCACCGAAAAGACCGAGAACACCGGGGAGCTGTTTTTT CATEKTENTGELFF
- TRBJ1-1 - 11 TRBV6-6 TGTGCCAGCAGGGACCGGGAGGAAGCTTTCTTT CASRDREEAFF
- TRBJ2-3 - 16 TRBV12-3/TRBV12-4 TGTGCCAGCAGTTGGAATGGGCTGAGTTTGGCAGATACGCAGTATTTT CASSWNGLSLADTQYF
- TRBJ2-1 - 13 TRBV25-1 TGTGCCGGGAGCAGTCCAGGCTACAATGAGCAGTTCTTC CAGSSPGYNEQFF
TRBD2 TRBJ2-1 few 15 TRBV12-3/TRBV12-4 TGTGCCAGCAGCCTAAGGACTAGCGGCCGGAATGAGCAGTTCTTC CASSLRTSGRNEQFF
- TRBJ1-5 few 15 TRBV7-8 TGTGCCAGCAGCTTAGGTCGCACCAGCAATCAGCCCCAGCATTTT CASSLGRTSNQPQHF
- TRBJ2-7 - 15 TRBV28 TGTGCCAGCAGCGTCCTTGGGACGAAGGGCAGGGAGCAGTACTTC CASSVLGTKGREQYF
- TRBJ1-1 - 13 TRBV30 TGTGCCTGGGGAAGCAGAATTCAGGGTGAAGCTTTCTTT CAWGSRIQGEAFF
- TRBJ2-3 few 14 TRBV2 TGTGCCAGCAGGGTGATAGCCTCCGTTAGTACGCAGTATTTT CASRVIASVSTQYF
TRBD1 TRBJ1-6 - 14 TRBV7-2 TGTGCCAGCAGCCCCATGACAGGGGGGGGGAACTCCCACTTT CASSPMTGGGNSHF
TRBD2 TRBJ2-1 - 15 TRBV20-1 TGCAGTGCTAGGGCGACTAGCGGGGCTTACAATGAGCAGTTCTTC CSARATSGAYNEQFF
- TRBJ1-1 - 13 TRBV30 TGTGCCTGGAGTACCGGGCAGACCCATGAAGCTTTCTTT CAWSTGQTHEAFF
- TRBJ2-3 - 15 TRBV7-9 TGTGCCAGCAGCCTTCAGGGGTTGGGAACAGATACGCAGTATTTT CASSLQGLGTDTQYF
- TRBJ2-2 few 13 TRBV12-3/TRBV12-4 TGTGCCAGCAGTTTTCCCACGCCCGGGGAGCTGTTTTTT CASSFPTPGELFF
TRBD1 TRBJ2-7 - 15 TRBV6-1 TGTGCCAGCAGGGTCTCCGGGACAGGGACCTACGAGCTGTACTTC CASRVSGTGTYELYF
- TRBJ1-1 - 13 TRBV20-1 TGCAGTCCCACAGCGGGAATGAACACTGAAGCTTTCTTT CSPTAGMNTEAFF
- TRBJ2-3 - 12 TRBV7-9 TGTGCCAGCAGGCAACAGGCAGATACGCAGTATTTT CASRQQADTQYF
- TRBJ2-3 - 14 TRBV7-2 TGTGCCAGCAGCTTAGACTCCCTCACAGATACGCAGTATTTT CASSLDSLTDTQYF